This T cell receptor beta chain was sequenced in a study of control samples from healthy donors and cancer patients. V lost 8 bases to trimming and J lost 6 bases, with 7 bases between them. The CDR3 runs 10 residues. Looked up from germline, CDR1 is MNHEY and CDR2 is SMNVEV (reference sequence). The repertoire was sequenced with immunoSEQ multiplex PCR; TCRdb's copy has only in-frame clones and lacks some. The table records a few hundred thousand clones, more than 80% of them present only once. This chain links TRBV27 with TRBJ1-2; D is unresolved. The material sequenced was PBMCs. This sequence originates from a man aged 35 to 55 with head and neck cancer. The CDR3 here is CASPRDGYTF. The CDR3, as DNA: TGTGCCAGCCCACGGGATGGCTACACCTTC.